The present T cell receptor (beta chain) was sequenced within a study of blood T cell repertoires in COVID-19 (dated by TCRdb to the early 2020s). For the study in its entirety: Collaborator samples came from the United States, Italy and Spain and covered acute and convalescent phases of COVID-19. The prospective study material was composed of cDNA or gDNA derived from T cells, B-cell-depleted T cells, or PBMCs. Deeply sampled blood TCRbeta repertoires from subjects exposed to, actively infected with, or recovered from COVID-19 were included in the dataset. The repertoires were released in a freely available public database meant as a resource for research on the immune response to SARS-CoV-2. The samples were drawn from two sources: the first 160 participants of the ongoing ImmuneRACE study, and 1,000 to 1,500 subjects contributed by 6 global collaborators. Sample metadata almost always included a de-identified subject ID, COVID-19 status, age in years and sex. Where available, HLA class I and class II types were taken from metadata supplied by the sample provider and were not determined by assay-based typing. What the work shows at the level of the full study, not this receptor alone: The quantity of clinical and demographic metadata differed by source and by participant and was supplied without curation.

The germline V gene supplies CDR1 SGDLS and CDR2 YYNGEE. Taken from cysteine to phenylalanine, the CDR3 has 15 residues. This entry keeps only the CDR3 DNA: 45 bases, framed from base 1. V and J are trimmed by 4 bases and 4 bases, and the gene matches miss 6 bases of the junction. TCRbeta CDR3 regions were amplified from genomic DNA by means of the immunoSEQ Assay, a bias-controlled multiplex PCR. The original methods were these. The number of nucleated cells in each sample was estimated by amplification of reference gene primers within the assay. To quantify the absolute abundance of each unique TCRbeta CDR3 rearrangement, sequence reads were collapsed and filtered. For each sample, productive Simpson clonality was calculated as the square root of Simpson's diversity index over productive rearrangements. This immuneACCESS table, as held by TCRdb, lists in-frame sequences with V and J called but not all clones. Of the missing ones, under half trace to an unresolved V gene in checked studies; the others have no known cause. The V and J calls and clone size are taken from that table; D and trimming were inferred from the DNA. The sample table holds 250,000 to 300,000 clones, of which around 86% were seen once. The biggest ten clones account for around 2% of the sample.

Concerning this clone: No cognate antigen has been identified for it. Per-base qualities were not stored, and no clone one base away is much larger.

Each collaborating institution followed its own protocols to collect whole blood in K2EDTA tubes. For TCRbeta analysis, collaborators shipped samples in one of three forms: frozen whole blood, isolated PBMCs, or DNA extracted from either of those sample types. The chain employs TRBV9 and TRBJ2-2; 8 central bases correspond to TRBD1. Sample: peripheral blood. The receptor was derived from a man between 50 and 59 years old with acute or convalescent COVID-19. This receptor carries the CDR3 CASSWQGAPTGELFF. The DNA reads as follows: TGTGCCAGCAGCTGGCAGGGGGCACCCACCGGGGAGCTGTTTTTT.